This T cell receptor (beta chain) was sequenced during a study of blood T cells in healthy people across ages (dated by TCRdb to the mid-2010s). In terms of the full investigation: In model experiments, template switching captured about one uniquely barcoded TCR beta cDNA molecule for every two T cells. The study measured age-related changes in TCR beta repertoire diversity using deep sequencing normalized with unique cDNA molecular identifiers. Two additional independent replicas of 1 million unique cDNA reads from the same blood draw were analyzed for two donors (one aged 18 to 29 and one aged 80 or older). Four age groups were formed from the donors: young (average approximately 15 years), middle-aged (approximately 40), aged (62) and long-lived (approximately 80).

CDR1 and CDR2 are drawn from the germline V gene: SGHVS, FQNEAQ. Here V drops 4 bases and J drops 5 bases, and the junction holds 15 bases not matched to any gene. The CDR3 has 17 amino acids, counting the end cysteine and phenylalanine. Only the CDR3 DNA stays, 51 bases, in frame from base 1. The donors were 40 or so Caucasian individuals from Russia, aged roughly 6 to 100 years, who were systemically healthy. Around 9.8 milliliters of peripheral blood were collected from each donor into EDTA-treated Vacutainer tubes. PBMCs were isolated by Ficoll-Paque density-gradient centrifugation, with at least 6.5 million obtained per sample. Total RNA, at least 5 micrograms per sample, was extracted from PBMCs with Trizol reagent. The percentages of naive CD45RAhigh/CD27high T cells were determined by flow cytometry on a PBMC aliquot from every donor. The library was built by means of 5' RACE. Sequenced using an Illumina HiSeq 2500. The second PCR ran for roughly 7 to 12 cycles and used a J-beta primer mix along with a sample-barcoded 5' primer. Each TCR beta cDNA molecule received a unique molecular identifier from a template-switch 5' adaptor carrying 12 random nucleotides. At least 2.5 million CDR3-containing paired-end reads were obtained from each sample. First-strand cDNA was synthesized from all RNA with the Mint cDNA synthesis kit, primed by a TRBC-specific oligonucleotide. After uracil-DNA glycosylase treatment, a first 18-cycle PCR used universal primers M1SS and BC2_uni_R on all cDNA. The paper's data handling went like this. For normalization, 1 million high-quality reads were randomly selected from each sample, with every read carrying a distinct molecular identifier. Reads with shared molecular identifiers were discarded instead of being binned into consensus sequences. CDR3 identification, clonotype clustering and error correction used MiTCR with a Q25 quality threshold and the strictest error-elimination algorithm. A nonparametric unseen species model using Euler transformation provided a lower-bound estimate of total TCR beta diversity. TCRdb reanalyzed the raw reads on its own, using fastp at Q25 for trimming and MiXCR for clone calling, and kept in-frame beta chains. A single entry per CDR3 protein holds the most common genes and DNA from its merged rows. V and J calls and clone size were set by TCRdb, not the authors. The sample data list about 500,000 distinct CDR3 sequences, and around 24% of these were observed just once. The ten largest clones capture just over 8.5% of the sample.

Study-wide findings and limitations: Observed TCR beta diversity correlated strongly with the percentage of naive T cells measured by flow cytometry. The CMV infection status of donors was not known, potentially confounding age-related changes in expanded clonotypes. Bulk unsorted PBMC profiling prevented conclusive comparison of naive and antigen-experienced compartments. Compared with the aged group, the long-lived group had more naive CD4+ T cells, fewer expanded clones and increased TCR diversity, a pattern suggesting age selection. Total diversity estimates from one million sequenced T cells were considered lower bounds and underestimates. As age increased, observed TCR beta diversity per million T cells dropped in a roughly linear way, and a significant reduction was already evident by age 40.

A word on this clonotype: No antigen is known for it. Base qualities are missing; no much larger clone stands one base away.

This sample was shared with a second study, whose subject was T cells of mothers and their children. Drawing on the second study: Donors were nine systemically healthy Caucasian individuals: three mothers and their six children. cDNA synthesis consumed the entire amount of extracted RNA, loaded at around 1.4 ug RNA in each 15 ul reaction. In the second PCR, sample barcodes and 2-4 random nucleotides were introduced via the M1S primer. Over 8.5 million TCR beta CDR3 reads came from each mother, compared with millions of reads from each child. In both related and unrelated pairs, thymic selection shapes the output of TCR recombination in a similar way, with inherited differences having only a minor effect. Related mother-child pairs always showed normalized repertoire overlap that was slightly higher than in unrelated mother-child pairs, though the difference was never significant. With a sensitivity of about 100 clones per million clonotypes, no persistent microchimeric T cell clones were detected. The study used deep NGS to compare TCR beta repertoires of mothers and children, seeking features distinguishing related mother-child pairs from unrelated individuals. The mean age was roughly 40 +/- 4 years for the mothers and about 12 +/- 4 years for the children. Libraries were sequenced on Illumina HiSeq 2000 with 100+100 nt paired-end reads after adapter ligation with NEBNext reagents. To prevent cross-contamination, the mother and child libraries were prepared a month apart and were sequenced in separate runs. For each donor, somewhere between 500,000 and 2,000,000 distinct TCR beta clonotypes were identified. Naive TCR beta clonotypes were estimated from low-frequency clonotypes matched to each donor's FACS-determined naive share, without sorting.

The rearranged chain carries TRBV7-8 and TRBJ2-7; TRBD1 aligns with 9 central bases. The sequence came from a boy aged 10-17 years in good health. The sequencing input was blood. The DNA reads as follows: TGTGCCAGCAGCTCCGGGACAGGGAAGTTCAGAGGGGACGAGCAGTACTTC. This gives the protein CASSSGTGKFRGDEQYF.